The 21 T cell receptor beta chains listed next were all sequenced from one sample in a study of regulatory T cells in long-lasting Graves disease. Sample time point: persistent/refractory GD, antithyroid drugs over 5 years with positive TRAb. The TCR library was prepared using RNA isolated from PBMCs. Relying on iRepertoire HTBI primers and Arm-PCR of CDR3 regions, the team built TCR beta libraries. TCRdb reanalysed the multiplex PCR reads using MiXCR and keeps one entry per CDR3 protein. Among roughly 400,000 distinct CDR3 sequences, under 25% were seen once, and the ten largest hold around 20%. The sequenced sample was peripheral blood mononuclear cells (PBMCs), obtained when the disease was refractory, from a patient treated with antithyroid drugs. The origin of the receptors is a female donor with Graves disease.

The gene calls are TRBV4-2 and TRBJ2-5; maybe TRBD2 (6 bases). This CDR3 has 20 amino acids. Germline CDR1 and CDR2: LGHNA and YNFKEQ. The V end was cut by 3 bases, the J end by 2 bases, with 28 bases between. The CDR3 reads CASSHPPPSTDYRGQETQYF. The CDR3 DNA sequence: TGTGCCAGCAGCCATCCCCCCCCCTCTACGGACTACCGGGGGCAAGAGACCCAGTACTTC.

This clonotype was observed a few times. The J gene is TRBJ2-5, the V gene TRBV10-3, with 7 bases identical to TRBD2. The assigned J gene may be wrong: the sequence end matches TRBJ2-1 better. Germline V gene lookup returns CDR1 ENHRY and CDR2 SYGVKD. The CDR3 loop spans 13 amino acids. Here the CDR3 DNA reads TGTGCCACTGGGCTAGCGGACTACAATGAGCAGTTCTTC. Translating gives CATGLADYNEQFF.

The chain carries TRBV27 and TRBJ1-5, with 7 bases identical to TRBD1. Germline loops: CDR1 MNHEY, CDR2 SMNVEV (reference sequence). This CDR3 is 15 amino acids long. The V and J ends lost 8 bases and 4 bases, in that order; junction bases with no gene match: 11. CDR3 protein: CASGTLDRVNQPQHF. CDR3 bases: TGTGCCAGCGGAACACTTGACAGGGTTAATCAGCCCCAGCATTTT.

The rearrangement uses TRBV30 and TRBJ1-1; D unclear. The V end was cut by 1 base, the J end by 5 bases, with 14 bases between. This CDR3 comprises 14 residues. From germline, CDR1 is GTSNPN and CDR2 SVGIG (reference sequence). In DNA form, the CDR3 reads TGTGCCTGGAGTGGCAACAGCCGGGAGACTGAAGCTTTCTTT. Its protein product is CAWSGNSRETEAFF.

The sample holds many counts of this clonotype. The CDR3: CASSPEDSQETQYF. The CDR3 bases are TGTGCCAGCTCACCAGAGGACAGTCAAGAGACCCAGTACTTC. This sequence joins TRBV18 and TRBJ2-5; a weak D match, TRBD1 (6 bases). Germline values: CDR1 KGHSH, CDR2 LQKENI. With 2 bases removed from V and 2 bases from J, the gap between germline ends came to 9 bases. The CDR3 has 14 residues.

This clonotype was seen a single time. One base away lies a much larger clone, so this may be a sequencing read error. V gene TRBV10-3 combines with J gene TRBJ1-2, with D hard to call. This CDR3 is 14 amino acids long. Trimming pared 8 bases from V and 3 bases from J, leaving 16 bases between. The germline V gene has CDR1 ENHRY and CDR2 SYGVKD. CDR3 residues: CAIGKGREDYGYTF. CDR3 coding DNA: TGTGCCATCGGGAAGGGTAGGGAGGACTATGGCTACACCTTC.

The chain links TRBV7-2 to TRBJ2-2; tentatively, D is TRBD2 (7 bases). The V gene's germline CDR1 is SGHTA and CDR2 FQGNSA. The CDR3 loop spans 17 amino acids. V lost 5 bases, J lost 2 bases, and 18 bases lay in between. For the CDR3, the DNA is TGTGCCAGCAGCCGGGAGGCGGGACACAGAAACACCGGGGAGCTGTTTTTT. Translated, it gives CASSREAGHRNTGELFF.

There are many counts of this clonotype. The CDR3 reads CASSLWGTSGRASYEQYF. CDR3 coding DNA: TGTGCCAGCAGTTTATGGGGGACTAGCGGGAGGGCCTCCTACGAGCAGTACTTC. This chain links TRBV28 with TRBJ2-7; 16 nucleotides match TRBD2. CDR3 length: 18 residues. V dropped 0 bases and J dropped 0; count of bases not matched to a gene: 2. CDR1 and CDR2 from the germline V gene are MDHEN and SYDVKM.

The CDR3 sequence: CASSLAGKRGTQYF. CDR3 in DNA: TGTGCCAGCAGCTTAGCCGGGAAGAGAGGGACCCAGTACTTC. The chain combines TRBV7-9 with TRBJ2-5; possible D gene TRBD2, 5 bases. Per germline, CDR1 SEHNR and CDR2 FQNEAQ (reference sequence). The germline V and J ends were trimmed by 0 bases and 7 bases, with 12 bases remaining between them. The CDR3 is made up of 14 amino acids.

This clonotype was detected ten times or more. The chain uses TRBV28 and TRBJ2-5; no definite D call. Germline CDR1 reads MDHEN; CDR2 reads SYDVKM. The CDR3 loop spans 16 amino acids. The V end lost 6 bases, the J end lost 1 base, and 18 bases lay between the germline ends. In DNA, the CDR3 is TGTGCCAGCAGCTTTTTCGGGTTTAGCAGCCAAGAGACCCAGTACTTC. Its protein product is CASSFFGFSSQETQYF.

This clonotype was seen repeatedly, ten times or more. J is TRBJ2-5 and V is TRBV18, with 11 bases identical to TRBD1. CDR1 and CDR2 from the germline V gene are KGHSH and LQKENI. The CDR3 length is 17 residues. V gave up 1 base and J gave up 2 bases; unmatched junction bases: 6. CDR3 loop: CASSPRNGTGGQETQYF. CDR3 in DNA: TGTGCCAGCTCACCACGAAACGGGACAGGGGGGCAAGAGACCCAGTACTTC.

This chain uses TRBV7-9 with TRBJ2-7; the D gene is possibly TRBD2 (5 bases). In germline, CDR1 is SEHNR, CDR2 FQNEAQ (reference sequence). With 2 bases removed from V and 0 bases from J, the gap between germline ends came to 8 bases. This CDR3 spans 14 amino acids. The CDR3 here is CASSLPGNSYEQYF. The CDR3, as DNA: TGTGCCAGCAGCTTACCCGGGAACTCCTACGAGCAGTACTTC.

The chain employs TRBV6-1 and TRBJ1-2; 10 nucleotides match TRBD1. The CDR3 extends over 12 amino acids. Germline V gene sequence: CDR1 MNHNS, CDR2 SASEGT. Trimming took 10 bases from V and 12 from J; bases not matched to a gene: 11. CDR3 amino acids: CATHGTGVKDTF. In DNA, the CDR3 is TGTGCCACCCACGGGACAGGGGTGAAGGACACCTTC.

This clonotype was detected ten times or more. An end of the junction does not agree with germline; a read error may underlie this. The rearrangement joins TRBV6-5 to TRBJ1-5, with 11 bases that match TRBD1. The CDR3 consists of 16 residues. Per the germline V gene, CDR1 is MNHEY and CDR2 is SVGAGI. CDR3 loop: CASSYSWTGGKQPQHF. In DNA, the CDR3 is TGTGCCAGCAGTTACTCCTGGACAGGGGGCAAACAGCCCCAGCATTTT.

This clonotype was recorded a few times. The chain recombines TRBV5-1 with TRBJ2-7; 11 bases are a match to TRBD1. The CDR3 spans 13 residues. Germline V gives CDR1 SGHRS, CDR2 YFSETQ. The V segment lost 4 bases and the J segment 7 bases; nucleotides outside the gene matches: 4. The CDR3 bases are TGCGCCAGCAGCGGACAGGGGGCTTGGGAGCAGTACTTC. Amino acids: CASSGQGAWEQYF.

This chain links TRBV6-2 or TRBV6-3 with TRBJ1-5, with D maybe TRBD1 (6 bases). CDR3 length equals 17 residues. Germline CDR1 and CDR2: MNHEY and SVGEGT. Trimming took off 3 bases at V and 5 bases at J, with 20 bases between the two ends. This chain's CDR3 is CASSYAFPQGRDQPQHF. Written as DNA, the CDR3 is TGTGCCAGCAGTTATGCCTTCCCACAGGGAAGGGATCAGCCCCAGCATTTT.

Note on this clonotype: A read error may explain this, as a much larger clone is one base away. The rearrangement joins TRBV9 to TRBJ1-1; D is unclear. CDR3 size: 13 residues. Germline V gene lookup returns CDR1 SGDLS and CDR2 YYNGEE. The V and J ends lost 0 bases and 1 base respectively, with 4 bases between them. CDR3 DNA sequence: TGTGCCAGCAGCGTAGAACCGAACACTGAAGCTTTCTTT. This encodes CASSVEPNTEAFF. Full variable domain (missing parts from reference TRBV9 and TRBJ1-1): DSGVTQTPKHLITATGQRVTLRCSPRSGDLSVYWYQQSLDQGLQFLIQYYNGEERAKGNILERFSAQQFPDLHSELNLSSLELGDSALYFCASSVEPNTEAFFGQGTRLTVV.

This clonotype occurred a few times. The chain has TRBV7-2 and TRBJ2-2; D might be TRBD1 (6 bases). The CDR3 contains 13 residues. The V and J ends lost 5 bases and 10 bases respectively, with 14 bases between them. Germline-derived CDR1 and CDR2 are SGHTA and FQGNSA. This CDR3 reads CASSGAQGEELFF. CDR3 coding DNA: TGTGCCAGCAGCGGCGCACAGGGAGAGGAGCTGTTTTTT.

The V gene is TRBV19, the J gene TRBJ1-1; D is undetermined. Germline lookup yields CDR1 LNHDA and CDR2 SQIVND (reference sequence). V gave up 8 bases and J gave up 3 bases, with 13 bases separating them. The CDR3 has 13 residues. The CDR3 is CASLPFGHTEAFF. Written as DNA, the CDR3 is TGTGCCAGTCTGCCTTTTGGACACACTGAAGCTTTCTTT.

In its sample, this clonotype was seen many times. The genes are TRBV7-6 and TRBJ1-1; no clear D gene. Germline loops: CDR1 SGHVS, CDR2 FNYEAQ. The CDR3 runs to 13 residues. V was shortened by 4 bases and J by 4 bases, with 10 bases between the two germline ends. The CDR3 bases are TGTGCCAGCAGCTCTTCAACGGGCACTGAAGCTTTCTTT. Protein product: CASSSSTGTEAFF.

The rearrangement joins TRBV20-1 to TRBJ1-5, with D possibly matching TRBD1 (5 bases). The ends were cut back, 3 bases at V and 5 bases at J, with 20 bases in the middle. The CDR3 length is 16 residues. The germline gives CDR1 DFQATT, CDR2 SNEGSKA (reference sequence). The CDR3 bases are TGCAGTGCTAGTCTGGGTTGGGGCACCCTCGATCAGCCCCAGCATTTT. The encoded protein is CSASLGWGTLDQPQHF.